The 23 T cell receptor beta chains in this list originate from one sample, sequenced in a study of PD-1 blockade in classical Hodgkin lymphoma. Repertoires were generated with immunoSEQ multiplex PCR, while TCRdb's copy carries only in-frame clones and drops some. The sample has under 60,000 clones, 73% seen once. Every patient relapsed after autologous stem cell transplantation, and brentuximab vedotin exposure varied. This specimen consisted of peripheral blood mononuclear cells (PBMCs), obtained at baseline. These receptors were obtained from a human donor with classical Hodgkin lymphoma.

The J gene is TRBJ1-2, the V gene TRBV6-6; maybe TRBD1 (6 bases). V lost 2 bases and J 4 bases, leaving 17 bases between the germline ends. CDR1 and CDR2 (germline): MNHNY, SVGAGI (reference sequence). The CDR3 runs to 16 residues. The DNA for the CDR3 is TGTGCCAGCAGTTACCCCAGGACAGAGGTTTTCTATGGCTACACCTTC. As protein: CASSYPRTEVFYGYTF.

The chain uses TRBV11-3 and TRBJ1-1; D is unclear. V gave up 5 bases and J gave up 1 base, with 11 bases separating them. Looked up from germline, CDR1 is SGHNT and CDR2 is YENEEA. The CDR3 spans 14 residues. The CDR3 DNA reads as TGTGCCAGCAGCCGATTGAACACGAACACTGAAGCTTTCTTT. Amino acids: CASSRLNTNTEAFF.

This clone was seen just once. This chain connects TRBV9 to TRBJ1-2, with 8 bases identical to TRBD1. This CDR3 has 18 amino acids. The V gene's germline CDR1 is SGDLS and CDR2 YYNGEE. V trimming: 0 bases; J trimming: 5 bases; junction bases outside the gene matches: 15. CDR3 loop: CASSVDVRAGGQQYGYTF. CDR3 coding DNA: TGTGCCAGCAGCGTAGACGTCAGGGCAGGGGGCCAACAGTATGGCTACACCTTC.

The chain carries TRBV5-5 and TRBJ1-1; D unresolved. The CDR3 totals 13 residues. The ends were cut back, 2 bases at V and 3 bases at J, with 8 bases in the middle. CDR1 and CDR2 from the germline V gene are SGHKS and YYEKEE (reference sequence). The CDR3 DNA sequence: TGTGCCAGCAGCTTTGAAGCGTACACTGAAGCTTTCTTT. It translates to CASSFEAYTEAFF.

As to this clone: The same CDR3 can be traced to other DNA sequences in this sample. V is TRBV11-3 and J is TRBJ1-1; no firm D call. Per the germline V gene, CDR1 is SGHNT and CDR2 is YENEEA. The V end was cut by 5 bases, the J end by 7 bases, with 8 bases between. The CDR3 runs 11 residues. The CDR3 nucleotides are TGTGCCAGCAGCCCCGGACGTGAAGCTTTCTTT. Residues: CASSPGREAFF.

The chain couples TRBV6-5 to TRBJ2-7; D call uncertain. Germline values: CDR1 MNHEY, CDR2 SVGAGI. The CDR3 has 11 residues. V was pared by 4 bases and J by 3 bases, with 4 bases between. DNA for the CDR3: TGTGCCAGCAGTTCCCTCTACGAGCAGTACTTC. Amino acids: CASSSLYEQYF.

The chain has TRBV29-1 and TRBJ1-1; no clear D. This CDR3 region has 17 residues. Trimming shortened V by 7 bases and J by 0 bases, and 24 bases separated the two germline ends. Germline lookup yields CDR1 SQVTM and CDR2 ANQGSEA. DNA of the CDR3: TGCAGCGGTTCCCCGACGCCGGGTCCAATAATGAACACTGAAGCTTTCTTT. Protein product: CSGSPTPGPIMNTEAFF.

The chain carries TRBV7-3 and TRBJ1-5; 8 bases match TRBD1. The ends lost 3 bases at V and 0 bases at J; junction bases unmatched: 7. The germline CDR1 and CDR2 sequences are SGHTA and FQGTGA. CDR3 size: 17 residues. The CDR3 nucleotides read TGTGCCAGCAGCTTTCGACAGGGGATCTTTAGCAATCAGCCCCAGCATTTT. Translation: CASSFRQGIFSNQPQHF. The variable domain in full, completed from reference TRBV7-3 and TRBJ1-5, reads GAGVSQTPSNKVTEKGKYVELRCDPISGHTALYWYRQSLGQGPEFLIYFQGTGAADDSGLPNDRFFAVRPEGSVSTLKIQRTERGDSAVYLCASSFRQGIFSNQPQHFGDGTRLSIL.

The CDR3 spells CASSPRTGKLFF. CDR3 nucleotide sequence: TGTGCCAGTAGTCCTCGGACAGGGAAACTGTTTTTT. J is TRBJ1-4 and V is TRBV19, with 8 bases aligning to TRBD1. This CDR3 has 12 residues. The J segment lost 11 bases and the V segment lost 5 bases, leaving 4 bases of the junction unmatched. Germline V CDR1 and CDR2: LNHDA, SQIVND (reference sequence).

The V call is TRBV5-1, the J call TRBJ2-1; possible D gene TRBD2, 7 bases. The CDR3 covers 16 residues. The germline V and J ends were trimmed by 4 bases and 5 bases, with 19 bases remaining between them. Germline V gene data show CDR1 as SGHRS and CDR2 as YFSETQ. The CDR3 loop reads CASSPIVAGANNEQFF. CDR3 bases: TGCGCCAGCAGCCCGATTGTCGCGGGGGCGAACAATGAGCAGTTCTTC.

A remark on this clone: A far larger clone is one base from this, pointing to a likely read error. The chain employs TRBV4-1 and TRBJ1-1; a weak D match, TRBD1 (6 bases). Germline V gives CDR1 MGHRA, CDR2 YSYEKL. V dropped 5 bases and J dropped 0 bases, with 7 bases sitting between them. The CDR3 runs to 13 residues. The CDR3 coding sequence is TGCGCCAGCAGCGACAGGATGAACACTGAAGCTTTCTTT. It translates to CASSDRMNTEAFF.

This clone came up once. The chain combines TRBV27 with TRBJ2-1; a weak D match, TRBD1 (6 bases). Looked up from germline, CDR1 is MNHEY and CDR2 is SMNVEV (reference sequence). The CDR3 extends over 17 amino acids. V lost 5 bases, J lost 2 bases, and 19 bases lay in between. In DNA, the CDR3 is TGTGCCAGCAGTAGCTACAGGGTCGAAGAAACCTACAATGAGCAGTTCTTC. Amino acid sequence: CASSSYRVEETYNEQFF.

The rearrangement uses TRBV7-8 and TRBJ2-3; 12 positions match TRBD2. The V and J ends lost 5 bases and 5 bases, in that order; junction bases with no gene match: 8. This CDR3 contains 16 residues. Per germline, CDR1 SGHVS and CDR2 FQNEAQ. The CDR3 here is CASSRRLAGVGDTQYF. Written as DNA, the CDR3 is TGTGCCAGCAGCCGGAGACTAGCGGGAGTCGGAGATACGCAGTATTTT. Full variable domain (remainder filled in from reference TRBV7-8 and TRBJ2-3): GAGVSQSPRYKVAKRGQDVALRCDPISGHVSLFWYQQALGQGPEFLTYFQNEAQLDKSGLPSDRFFAERPEGSVSTLKIQRTQQEDSAVYLCASSRRLAGVGDTQYFGPGTRLTVL.

The chain recombines TRBV11-3 with TRBJ1-2; D remains ambiguous. The CDR3 has 13 amino acids. V lost 4 bases, J lost 7 bases, and 13 bases lay in between. The germline V gene encodes CDR1 SGHNT and CDR2 YENEEA. CDR3 DNA sequence: TGTGCCAGCAGCTCCCCCTCACTGCGTGGCTACACCTTC. It encodes CASSSPSLRGYTF.

The chain couples TRBV5-8 to TRBJ2-3; D is undetermined. Trimming stripped 1 base from V and 4 bases from J, with 1 base between. This CDR3 contains 11 residues. Germline CDR1 and CDR2: SGHTS and YDEGEE. CDR3 coding DNA: TGTGCCAGCAGCTTGCCAGATACGCAGTATTTT. Its translation is CASSLPDTQYF.

The V and J genes are TRBV7-8 and TRBJ2-2, with 9 bases matching TRBD1. The CDR3 extends over 18 amino acids. Germline CDR1 reads SGHVS; CDR2 reads FQNEAQ. Unmatched junction bases numbered 9, after V lost 1 base and J lost 3 bases. The DNA of the CDR3 is TGTGCCAGCAGCTTAGGATGGGACAGGGCCGCTGACACCGGGGAGCTGTTTTTT. Protein sequence: CASSLGWDRAADTGELFF.

This chain connects TRBV9 to TRBJ1-6; TRBD1 is a possible D gene (5 bases). V was pared by 2 bases and J by 7 bases, with 10 bases between. The CDR3 loop spans 14 amino acids. In germline, CDR1 is SGDLS, CDR2 YYNGEE. This CDR3 reads CASSVEGTNSPLHF. CDR3 in DNA: TGTGCCAGCAGCGTTGAAGGGACGAATTCACCCCTCCACTTT.

This chain joins TRBV6-5 and TRBJ2-7; 14 bases are shared with TRBD2. This CDR3 region has 16 residues. V lost 2 bases to trimming and J lost 0 bases; unmatched junction nucleotides: 0. Germline V gives CDR1 MNHEY, CDR2 SVGAGI. CDR3 nucleotides: TGTGCCAGCAGTTACGGGACTAGCGGGAGCTCCTACGAGCAGTACTTC. This translates into CASSYGTSGSSYEQYF.

Here the CDR3 DNA reads TGCGCCAGCAGCTTCGGGACTAGCGGTGACCACGAGCAGTACTTC. Residues: CASSFGTSGDHEQYF. The chain employs TRBV5-1 and TRBJ2-7; 11 bases are shared with TRBD2. The V segment lost 2 bases and the J segment 5 bases; nucleotides outside the gene matches: 6. Per the germline V gene, CDR1 is SGHRS and CDR2 is YFSETQ. The CDR3 is 15 residues long.

This clone turned up a few times. The chain links TRBV19 to TRBJ1-1; D unresolved. Germline CDR1 and CDR2: LNHDA and SQIVND (reference sequence). V was cut by 3 bases and J by 0 bases, with 8 bases left in between. CDR3 length: 14 residues. CDR3 nucleotides: TGTGCCAGTAGTATTTCTACTTTGAACACTGAAGCTTTCTTT. Protein product: CASSISTLNTEAFF.

This clone was found once. At one end, the junction sequence differs from germline, possibly due to a read error. The chain is built from TRBV7-2 and TRBJ1-1, with unresolved D. The CDR3 runs 15 residues. CDR1 SGHTA and CDR2 FQGNSA come from the germline V gene. The DNA of the CDR3 is TGTGCCAGCACCTTATTATCCCGCCCGAACACTGAAGCTTTCTTT. Its protein product is CASTLLSRPNTEAFF. The complete variable domain, with remaining parts taken from reference TRBV7-2 and TRBJ1-1, reads GAGVSQSPSNKVTEKGKDVELRCDPISGHTALYWYRQSLGQGLEFLIYFQGNSAPDKSGLPSDRFSAERTGGSVSTLTIQRTQQEDSAVYLCASTLLSRPNTEAFFGQGTRLTVV.

The chain carries TRBV29-1 and TRBJ1-1; unclear D gene. Germline CDR1 reads SQVTM; CDR2 reads ANQGSEA. V lost 4 bases and J lost 1, with 7 bases in between. This CDR3 has 12 amino acids. The CDR3 sequence: CSVALPNTEAFF. The DNA of the CDR3 is TGCAGCGTTGCGCTTCCGAACACTGAAGCTTTCTTT.

J is TRBJ2-3 and V is TRBV21-1; the listed D gene, TRBD1, was not tested against the DNA. TRBV21-1 is a known pseudogene. This CDR3 is built from 14 residues. The CDR3 protein is CASSQIQGWDTQYF. In DNA, the CDR3 is TGTGCCAGCAGCCAAATACAGGGCTGGGATACGCAGTATTTT.